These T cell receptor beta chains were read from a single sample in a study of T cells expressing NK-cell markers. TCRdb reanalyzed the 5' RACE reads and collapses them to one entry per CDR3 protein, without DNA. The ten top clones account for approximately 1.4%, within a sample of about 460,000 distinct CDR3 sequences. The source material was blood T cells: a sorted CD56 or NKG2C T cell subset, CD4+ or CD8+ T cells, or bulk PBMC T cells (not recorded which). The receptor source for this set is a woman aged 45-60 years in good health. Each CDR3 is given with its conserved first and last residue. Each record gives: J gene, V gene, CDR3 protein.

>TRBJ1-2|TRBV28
CASSAEEGYTF
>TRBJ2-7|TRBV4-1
CASSQDQSMGPSYEQYF
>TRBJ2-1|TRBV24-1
CATSDQTPSSYNEQFF
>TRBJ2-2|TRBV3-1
CASSRTGGADGELFF
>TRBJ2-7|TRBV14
CASSQAVRPFYEQYF
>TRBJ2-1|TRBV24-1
CATSEISYNEQFF
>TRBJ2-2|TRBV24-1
CATSPWTVMTPGELFF
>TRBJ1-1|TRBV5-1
CASSLGDGQGLSFF
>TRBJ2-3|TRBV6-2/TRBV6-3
CASSWGGTSFTDTQYF
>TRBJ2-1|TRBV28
CASRPPGLAIGDEQFF
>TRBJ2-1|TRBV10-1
CASRLEISSDEQFF
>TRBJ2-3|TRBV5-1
CASSLESSSTDTQYF
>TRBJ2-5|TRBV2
CASTSSKTQYF
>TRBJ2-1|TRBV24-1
CATSDGLGGSSSYNEQFF
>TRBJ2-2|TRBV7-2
CASSPELGTGELFF
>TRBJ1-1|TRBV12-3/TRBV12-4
CASSLSGNTNTEAFF
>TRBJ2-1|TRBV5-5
CASSFLLAGVGSEQFF
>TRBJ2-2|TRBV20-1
CSASPSGILTGELFF
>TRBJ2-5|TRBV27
CASSPWGPGETQYF
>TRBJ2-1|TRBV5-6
CASSPLGPQVYNEQFF
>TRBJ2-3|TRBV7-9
CASSLAPGIITDTQYF
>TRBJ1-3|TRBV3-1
CASSRDSLSGNTIYF
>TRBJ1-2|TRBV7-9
CASSLTAGQGNGYTF
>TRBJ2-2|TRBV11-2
CATRATRGSTGELFF
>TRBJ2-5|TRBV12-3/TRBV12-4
CASRRDYYQETQYF
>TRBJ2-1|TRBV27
CAASRGHNEQFF